The sequence of this TCR beta chain was determined in a study of blood T cell repertoires in COVID-19 (dated by TCRdb to 2020 to 2021). Background on the whole study: The collaborator samples originated in the United States, Italy and Spain and spanned the acute and convalescent phases of COVID-19. The prospective study material was composed of cDNA or gDNA derived from T cells, B-cell-depleted T cells, or PBMCs. The dataset comprised deeply sampled blood TCRbeta repertoires from subjects exposed to, actively infected with, or recovered from COVID-19. The repertoires were released in a freely available public database meant as a resource for research on the immune response to SARS-CoV-2. The samples were drawn from the first 160 participants of the ongoing ImmuneRACE study and from 1,200 or so subjects provided by 6 global collaborators. Nearly every sample came with metadata listing a de-identified subject ID, COVID-19 status, age in years and sex. HLA class I and class II types, where available, came from metadata supplied by the sample provider rather than from assay-based typing.

Each collaborating institution followed its own protocols to collect whole blood in K2EDTA tubes. For TCRbeta analysis, collaborators shipped samples as frozen whole blood, isolated PBMCs, or DNA extracted from either of those sample types. Points the paper makes about the study in general: The quantity of clinical and demographic metadata differed by source and by participant and was supplied without curation.

TCRbeta CDR3 regions were amplified from genomic DNA using the immunoSEQ Assay, a bias-controlled multiplex PCR. The authors' pipeline ran thus. Nucleated cell counts per sample were estimated from amplification of reference gene primers within the assay. To quantify the absolute abundance of each unique TCRbeta CDR3 rearrangement, sequence reads were collapsed and filtered. Productive Simpson clonality was computed per sample as the square root of Simpson's diversity index over productive rearrangements. The source is immuneACCESS, and TCRdb retained only in-frame sequences with V and J called. Part of the clones is not carried over; for the studies checked, unresolved V genes explain less than half of this, and the remainder is unexplained. For V, J and clone size, that table is used; D and trimming come from the DNA. The sample profile shows more than 90,000 clones; around 85% of them were found once. Around 1.9% of the sample is taken by the ten largest.

In regard to this clone: No cognate antigen has been identified for it. Base qualities are not recorded, but no much larger clone differs from it by a single base.

The germline V gene supplies CDR1 SGHDT and CDR2 YYEEEE. CDR3 length: 14 amino acids, cysteine to phenylalanine. The retained sequence is limited to the CDR3, 42 bases, with the frame set at the first base. The V and J ends are trimmed by 0 bases and 7 bases, leaving 13 bases between them. This sequence originates from a woman aged 70 to 79 with active or convalescent COVID-19. The chain was built from TRBV5-6 and TRBJ2-5; D gene: possibly TRBD2, on 6 matching bases. Input material: peripheral blood. The nucleotide sequence reads as follows: TGTGCCAGCAGCTTGGCTACGGGGGTGGGGACCCAGTACTTC. This translates into CASSLATGVGTQYF.